This T cell receptor beta chain stems from a study of radiotherapy plus CTLA-4 blockade in lung cancer listed by TCRdb under 2018. Notes on the research overall: Among enrolled patients, roughly 18% had an objective response and roughly 31% reached disease control. Paper-wide results and their limitations: Early dynamic changes in blood T cell clones, together with increased serum interferon-beta after radiation, were reported as the strongest predictors of response. After treatment with radiotherapy and ipilimumab, TCR clones that originated in tumors expanded in peripheral blood.

The study tested focal radiation therapy combined with CTLA-4 blockade (ipilimumab) in patients with chemo-refractory metastatic non-small-cell lung cancer. Library creation used the immunoSEQ multiplex PCR assay. As stored in TCRdb, this immuneACCESS dataset retains in-frame rearrangements with V and J assigned. A fraction of the clones does not appear; measured against another copy, unresolved V genes explain less than half of the discrepancy, and the remainder lacks a known reason. Present in this sample are tens of thousands of clones, 72% of which were seen just once. The top ten clones comprise approximately 11% of the sample. Including the terminal cysteine and phenylalanine, the CDR3 comprises 16 residues. Kept here is only the CDR3 DNA, which spans 48 bases and is read in frame from base 1. V is cut by 0 bases and J by 2 bases, and the space between the germline ends is 14 bases. Taken from the germline V gene, the CDR1 and CDR2 loops are SGHRS and YFSETQ.

In regard to this clone: What this receptor recognizes is not known. No base quality information exists; no much larger clone differs at one position.

The input for sequencing was peripheral blood, taken from a patient treated with radiotherapy plus ipilimumab. This sequence was found in a human donor with non-small cell lung cancer who had stable disease on radiotherapy plus ipilimumab. The chain employs TRBV5-1 and TRBJ2-5, with TRBD1 as a weak D call on 7 bases. The DNA sequence follows: TGCGCCAGCAGCTTGGGGTCGGCAGGGGGGCAAGAGACCCAGTACTTC. Its protein product is CASSLGSAGGQETQYF.